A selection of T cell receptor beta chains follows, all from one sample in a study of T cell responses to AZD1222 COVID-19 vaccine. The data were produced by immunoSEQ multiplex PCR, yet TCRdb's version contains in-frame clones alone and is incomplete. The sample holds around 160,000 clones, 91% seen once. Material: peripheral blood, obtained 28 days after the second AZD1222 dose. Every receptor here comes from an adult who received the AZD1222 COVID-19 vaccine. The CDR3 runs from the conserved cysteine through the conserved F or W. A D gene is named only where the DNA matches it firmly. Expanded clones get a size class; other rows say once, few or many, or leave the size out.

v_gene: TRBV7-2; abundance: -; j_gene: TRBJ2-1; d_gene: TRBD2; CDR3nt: TGTGCCAGCAGCTTAGTAACTAGCGGACCGTTCTTC; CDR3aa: CASSLVTSGPFF
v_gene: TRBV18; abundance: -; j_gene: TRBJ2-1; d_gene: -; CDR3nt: TGTGCCAGCTCACCGGAACAGGGAATCTACAATGAGCAGTTCTTC; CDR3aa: CASSPEQGIYNEQFF
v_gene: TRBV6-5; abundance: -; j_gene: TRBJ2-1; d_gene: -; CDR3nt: TGTGCCAGCAGTTACTCGTTCAGGAGCGATGAGCAGTTCTTC; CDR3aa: CASSYSFRSDEQFF
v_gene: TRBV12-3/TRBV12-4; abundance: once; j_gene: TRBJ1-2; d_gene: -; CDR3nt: TGTGCCAGCAGCCCCGGAAGGGGTGGTGGCTACACCTTC; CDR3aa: CASSPGRGGGYTF
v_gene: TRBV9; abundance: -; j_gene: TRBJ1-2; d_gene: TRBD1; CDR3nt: TGTGCCAGCAGCGTAGGACAGGGGAGAGACTATGGCTACACCTTC; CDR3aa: CASSVGQGRDYGYTF
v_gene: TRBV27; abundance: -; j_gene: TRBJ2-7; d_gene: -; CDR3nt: TGTGCCAGCAGTGTGGGACTGCGGTTCGGGCAGTACTTC; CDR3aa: CASSVGLRFGQYF
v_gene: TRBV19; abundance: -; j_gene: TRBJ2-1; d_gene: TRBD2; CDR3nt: TGTGCCAGTAGGTCTAGCGGGGGGGTTTACAATGAGCAGTTCTTC; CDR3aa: CASRSSGGVYNEQFF
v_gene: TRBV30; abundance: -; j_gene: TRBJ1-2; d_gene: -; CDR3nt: TGTGCCTGGAGTGTAAAAGGAGGCAGCCGCCGCTATGGCTACACCTTC; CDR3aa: CAWSVKGGSRRYGYTF
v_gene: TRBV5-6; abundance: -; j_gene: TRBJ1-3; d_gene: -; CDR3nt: TGTGCCAGCAGCCGAGGATTGGCCTCTGGAAACACCATATATTTT; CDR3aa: CASSRGLASGNTIYF
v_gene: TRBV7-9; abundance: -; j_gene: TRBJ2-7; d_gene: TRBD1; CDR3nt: TGTGCCAGCAGCCACCGACAGGGTCTCGGCGAGCAGTACTTC; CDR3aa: CASSHRQGLGEQYF
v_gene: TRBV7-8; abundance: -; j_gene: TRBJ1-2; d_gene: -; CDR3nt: TGTGCCAGCAGCTCCGCTCCGAAGGAAGGCGCGCCTAATGGCTACACCTTC; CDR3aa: CASSSAPKEGAPNGYTF
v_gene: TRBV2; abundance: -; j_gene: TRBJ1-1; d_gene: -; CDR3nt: TGTGCCAGCAGCTCTGGGGGTTACACTGAAGCTTTCTTT; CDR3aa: CASSSGGYTEAFF
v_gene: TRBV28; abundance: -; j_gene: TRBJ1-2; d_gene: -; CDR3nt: TGTGCCAGCTTCGGTACTGTTCACTATGGCTACACCTTC; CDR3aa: CASFGTVHYGYTF
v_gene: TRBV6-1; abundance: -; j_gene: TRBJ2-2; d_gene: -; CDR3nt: TGTGCCAGCAGTGACGACGCACCTAACACCGGGGAGCTGTTTTTT; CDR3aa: CASSDDAPNTGELFF
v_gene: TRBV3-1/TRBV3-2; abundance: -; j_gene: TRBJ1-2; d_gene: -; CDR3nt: TGTGCCAGCAGCCGACGGAACTATGGCTACACCTTC; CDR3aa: CASSRRNYGYTF
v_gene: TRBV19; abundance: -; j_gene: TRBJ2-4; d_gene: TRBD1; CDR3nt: TGTGCCAGTAGCCCAGGGGGAAGGGCCAAAAACATTCAGTACTTC; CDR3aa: CASSPGGRAKNIQYF
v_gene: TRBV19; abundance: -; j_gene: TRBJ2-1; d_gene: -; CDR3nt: TGTGCCAGTAGTATACAGGGCTTGAGCTCCTACAATGAGCAGTTCTTC; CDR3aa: CASSIQGLSSYNEQFF
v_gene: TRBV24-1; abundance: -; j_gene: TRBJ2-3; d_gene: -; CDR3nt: TGTGCCACCAGTAGATCGGGAGCTTCAGATACGCAGTATTTT; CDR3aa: CATSRSGASDTQYF
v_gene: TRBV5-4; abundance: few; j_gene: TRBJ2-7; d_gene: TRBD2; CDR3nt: TGTGCCAGCAGCTTGGGGGCGGGAGGTTCCTACGAGCAGTACTTC; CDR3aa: CASSLGAGGSYEQYF
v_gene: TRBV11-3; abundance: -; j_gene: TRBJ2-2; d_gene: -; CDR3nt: TGTGCCAGCAGCTTAGGAACGGCTAACACCGGGGAGCTGTTTTTT; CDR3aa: CASSLGTANTGELFF
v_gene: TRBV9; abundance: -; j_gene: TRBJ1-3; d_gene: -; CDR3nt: TGTGCCAGCAGCGTAGGAGGGGAGGGAAACACCATATATTTT; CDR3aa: CASSVGGEGNTIYF
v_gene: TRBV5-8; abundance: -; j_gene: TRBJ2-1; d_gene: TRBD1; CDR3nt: TGTGCCAGCAGCTTGGCAACGGGACAGGGGCACAATGAGCAGTTCTTC; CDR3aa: CASSLATGQGHNEQFF
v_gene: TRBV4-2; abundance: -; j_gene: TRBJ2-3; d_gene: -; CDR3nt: TGTGCCAGCAGCCAAGGGGCCCGAGGAGATACGCAGTATTTT; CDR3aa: CASSQGARGDTQYF
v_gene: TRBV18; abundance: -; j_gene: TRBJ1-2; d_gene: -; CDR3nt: TGTGCCAGCTCACCCCTCCGGGACAAAAATCATGGCTACACCTTC; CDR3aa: CASSPLRDKNHGYTF
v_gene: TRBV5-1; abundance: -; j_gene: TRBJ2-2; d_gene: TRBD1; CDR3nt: TGCGCCAGCACCTCGACAGGGAATACCGGGGAGCTGTTTTTT; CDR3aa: CASTSTGNTGELFF
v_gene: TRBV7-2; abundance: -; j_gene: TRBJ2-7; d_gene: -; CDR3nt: TGTGCCAGCAGCTTAGACTTGACAGGCCCGCAGTACTTC; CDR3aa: CASSLDLTGPQYF
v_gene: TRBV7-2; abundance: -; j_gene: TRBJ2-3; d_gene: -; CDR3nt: TGTGCCAGCAGCTTACCACTAGGATCTAGCACAGATACGCAGTATTTT; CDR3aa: CASSLPLGSSTDTQYF
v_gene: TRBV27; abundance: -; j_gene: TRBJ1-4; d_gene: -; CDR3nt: TGTGCCAGCAGTCGACTCGGGGGCTTGGAAAAACTGTTTTTT; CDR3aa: CASSRLGGLEKLFF
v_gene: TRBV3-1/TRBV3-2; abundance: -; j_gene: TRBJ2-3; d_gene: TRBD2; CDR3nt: TGTGCCAGCAGCCCGAATAACGCGGGGGGCACAGATACGCAGTATTTT; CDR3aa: CASSPNNAGGTDTQYF
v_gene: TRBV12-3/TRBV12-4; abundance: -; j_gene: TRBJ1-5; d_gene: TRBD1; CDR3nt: TGTGCCAGCAGTCGACAGGGGGGTCAGCCCCAGCATTTT; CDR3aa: CASSRQGGQPQHF
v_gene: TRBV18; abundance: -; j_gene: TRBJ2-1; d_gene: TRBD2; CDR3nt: TGTGCCAGCTCACCTAGCGGGGGTGCCTACAATGAGCAGTTCTTC; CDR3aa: CASSPSGGAYNEQFF
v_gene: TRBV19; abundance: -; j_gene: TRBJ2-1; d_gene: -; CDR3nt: TGTGCCAGTAGTGTTGGGGGGCGTGGTCCCTACAATGAGCAGTTCTTC; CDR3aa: CASSVGGRGPYNEQFF